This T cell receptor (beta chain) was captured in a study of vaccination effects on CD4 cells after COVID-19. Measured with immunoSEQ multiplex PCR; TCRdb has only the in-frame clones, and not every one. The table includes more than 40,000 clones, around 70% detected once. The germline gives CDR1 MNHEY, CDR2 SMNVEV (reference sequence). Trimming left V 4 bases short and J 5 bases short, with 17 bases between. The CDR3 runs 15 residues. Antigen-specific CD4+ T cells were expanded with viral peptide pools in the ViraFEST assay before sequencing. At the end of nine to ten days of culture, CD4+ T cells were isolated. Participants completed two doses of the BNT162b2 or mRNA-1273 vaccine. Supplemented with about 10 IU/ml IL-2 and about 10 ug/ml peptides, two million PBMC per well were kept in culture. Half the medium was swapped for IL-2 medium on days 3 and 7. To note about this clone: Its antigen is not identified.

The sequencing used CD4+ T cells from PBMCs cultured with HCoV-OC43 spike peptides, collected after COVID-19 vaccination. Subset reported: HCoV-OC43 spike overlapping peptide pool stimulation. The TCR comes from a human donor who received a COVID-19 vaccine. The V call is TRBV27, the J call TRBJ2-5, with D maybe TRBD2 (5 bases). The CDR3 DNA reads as TGTGCCAGCAGTTCCCCCCGGGGTATCGGGGAGACCCAGTACTTC. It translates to CASSSPRGIGETQYF.